Presented here are 26 T cell receptor beta chains from one specimen sequenced in a study of cytomegalovirus exposure and HLA in healthy donors. 60 Vbeta and 13 Jbeta primers were used in PCR. Profiled with immunoSEQ multiplex PCR; TCRdb holds only in-frame clones, not every one. This sample has 120,000 or so clones, with over 75% found just once. The sequenced sample was PBMCs. Source of these receptors: a woman aged 18-29 years in good health and CMV-seronegative.

The chain recombines TRBV9 with TRBJ2-1, with unresolved D. Germline V CDR1 and CDR2: SGDLS, YYNGEE. This CDR3 region has 11 residues. The V end lost 0 bases, the J end lost 9 bases, and 4 bases lay between the germline ends. CDR3 residues: CASSVAGEQFF. For the CDR3, the DNA is TGTGCCAGCAGCGTAGCGGGTGAGCAGTTCTTC.

CDR3 coding DNA: TGCGCCAGCAGCCAAGATATAAGGGGGACTGAAGCTTTCTTT. Translated, it gives CASSQDIRGTEAFF. This chain joins TRBV4-1 and TRBJ1-1; D perhaps matches TRBD1 (6 bases). The CDR3 contains 14 residues. Germline values: CDR1 MGHRA, CDR2 YSYEKL. The V gene lost 0 bases and the J gene lost 5 bases, with 10 bases spanning the gap.

The count of this clone is one. This sequence joins TRBV7-2 and TRBJ2-5; weak D call: TRBD2 (5 bases). The germline CDR1 and CDR2 sequences are SGHTA and FQGNSA. Trimming removed 5 bases at V and 5 bases at J, with 9 bases between. CDR3 length: 12 amino acids. In DNA form, the CDR3 reads TGTGCCAGCAGCACTACTAGGGAGACCCAGTACTTC. Protein product: CASSTTRETQYF.

The chain links TRBV6-5 to TRBJ2-5, with D possibly matching TRBD2 (6 bases). V lost 4 bases to trimming and J lost 10 bases, with 16 bases between them. In germline, CDR1 is MNHEY, CDR2 SVGAGI. The CDR3 is made up of 13 amino acids. Here the CDR3 reads CASSSDGPGSQYF. CDR3 DNA sequence: TGTGCCAGCAGTTCGGACGGACCCGGGAGCCAGTACTTC.

This clone has only one observation. The chain joins TRBV11-2 to TRBJ2-7, with 7 bases lining up with TRBD2. CDR1 SGHAT and CDR2 FQNNGV come from the germline V gene. This CDR3 spans 15 amino acids. V gave up 3 bases and J gave up 2 bases; unmatched junction bases: 7. The CDR3 loop reads CASSLWGGEPYEQYF. CDR3 bases: TGTGCCAGCAGCTTGTGGGGGGGGGAACCCTACGAGCAGTACTTC.

This chain uses TRBV7-9 with TRBJ1-1; D not resolved. The CDR3 runs to 16 residues. Germline V gives CDR1 SEHNR, CDR2 FQNEAQ (reference sequence). The ends were cut back, 5 bases at V and 0 bases at J, with 16 bases in the middle. The CDR3 sequence is CASSEAGGTMNTEAFF. CDR3 sequence (DNA): TGTGCCAGCAGCGAGGCGGGCGGTACGATGAACACTGAAGCTTTCTTT.

The rearrangement uses TRBV5-6 and TRBJ1-5; 9 bases map to TRBD1. The CDR3 runs to 15 residues. Looked up from germline, CDR1 is SGHDT and CDR2 is YYEEEE. V dropped 4 bases and J dropped 2; count of bases not matched to a gene: 4. This CDR3 reads CASSLWTGGNQPQHF. The CDR3 DNA reads as TGTGCCAGCAGCCTCTGGACAGGGGGCAATCAGCCCCAGCATTTT.

V usage is TRBV15 and J usage is TRBJ1-5; no clear D gene. The V gene's germline CDR1 is LNHNV and CDR2 YYDKDF (reference sequence). V was trimmed by 1 base and J by 5 bases, leaving 3 bases between them. The CDR3 has 12 amino acids. CDR3 sequence: CATSRADQPQHF. CDR3 nucleotides: TGTGCCACCAGCAGAGCGGATCAGCCCCAGCATTTT.

V and J are TRBV19 and TRBJ1-4; unclear D gene. Germline CDR1 reads LNHDA; CDR2 reads SQIVND (reference sequence). The CDR3 is 14 residues long. V was trimmed by 7 bases and J by 0 bases, leaving 9 bases between them. The CDR3 is CASNAAATNEKLFF. In nucleotides, the CDR3 is TGTGCCAGTAATGCGGCAGCAACTAATGAAAAACTGTTTTTT.

This chain joins TRBV29-1 and TRBJ1-4; D is possibly TRBD1 (5 bases). The CDR3 is 13 residues long. Germline CDR1 is SQVTM and CDR2 is ANQGSEA. The ends were cut back, 6 bases at V and 0 bases at J, with 8 bases in the middle. The CDR3 protein is CSVQGSTNEKLFF. As DNA, the CDR3 is TGCAGCGTGCAGGGTTCAACTAATGAAAAACTGTTTTTT.

This chain joins TRBV5-1 and TRBJ1-1; 8 bases align to TRBD1. With V trimmed by 4 bases and J by 7 bases, 24 bases remained unmatched. Germline CDR1 SGHRS, CDR2 YFSETQ. The CDR3 has 19 amino acids. CDR3 in DNA: TGCGCCAGCAGCCTTCATTTCGACAGGGGACCTTCAATGGGGAGTGAAGCTTTCTTT. This encodes CASSLHFDRGPSMGSEAFF.

In nucleotides, the CDR3 is TGTGCCAGCAGCTTAACACAGGGGGCGGGTGGCTACACCTTC. This encodes CASSLTQGAGGYTF. The V call is TRBV11-2, the J call TRBJ1-2; TRBD1 agrees at 9 bases. The CDR3 totals 14 residues. The ends lost 2 bases at V and 7 bases at J; junction bases unmatched: 5. The V gene's germline CDR1 is SGHAT and CDR2 FQNNGV.

The chain combines TRBV4-1 with TRBJ1-2; D unresolved. V dropped 6 bases and J dropped 8 bases, with 22 bases sitting between them. Per germline, CDR1 MGHRA and CDR2 YSYEKL. There are 15 residues in the CDR3. CDR3 coding DNA: TGCGCCAGCAGGCTCAACCCGGGTGAGGGCTTAGGCTACACCTTC. Translation: CASRLNPGEGLGYTF.

The sample holds one count of this clone. The genes are TRBV29-1 and TRBJ2-7; TRBD2 aligns across 8 bases. V shed 4 bases and J 2 bases; nucleotides not matched to a gene: 7. The CDR3 covers 14 residues. CDR1 is SQVTM, CDR2 ANQGSEA, per germline. The CDR3 DNA reads as TGCAGCGTTGTGATTAGCGGGATTCCCTACGAGCAGTACTTC. Its protein product is CSVVISGIPYEQYF.

V usage is TRBV27 and J usage is TRBJ2-7; TRBD1 aligns across 9 bases. V shed 5 bases and J 0 bases; nucleotides not matched to a gene: 5. In germline, CDR1 is MNHEY, CDR2 SMNVEV (reference sequence). This CDR3 region has 15 residues. The CDR3 DNA reads TGTGCCAGCAGTGACAGGGGGAGTCCCTCCTACGAGCAGTACTTC. Encoded protein: CASSDRGSPSYEQYF.

This clone was recorded only once. The V gene is TRBV5-1, the J gene TRBJ2-5; D not certain. Deletions cut 1 base from V and 5 bases from J, with 15 bases between. This CDR3 region has 15 residues. CDR1 is SGHRS and CDR2 is YFSETQ in the germline V gene. CDR3 protein: CASSLWSGSAETQYF. The CDR3 bases are TGCGCCAGCAGCTTGTGGAGTGGATCGGCGGAGACCCAGTACTTC.

The rearrangement joins TRBV5-1 to TRBJ2-5; 9 bases are a match to TRBD1. V lost 4 bases and J lost 2; bases outside the gene matches: 9. Germline assignment: CDR1 SGHRS and CDR2 YFSETQ. CDR3 length: 16 residues. CDR3 protein: CASSRGQGFAQETQYF. In DNA form, the CDR3 reads TGCGCCAGCAGCCGGGGACAGGGCTTTGCACAAGAGACCCAGTACTTC.

The J gene is TRBJ1-1, the V gene TRBV19; D is unclear. The CDR3 length is 14 residues. The V end lost 2 bases, the J end lost 1 base, and 8 bases lay between the germline ends. From germline, CDR1 is LNHDA and CDR2 SQIVND (reference sequence). DNA of the CDR3: TGTGCCAGTAGTATACGGGCGGGGAACACTGAAGCTTTCTTT. Translated: CASSIRAGNTEAFF.

V usage is TRBV10-1 and J usage is TRBJ2-7; 12 bases agree with TRBD1. The CDR3 is made up of 14 amino acids. Losses at the gene ends were 5 bases for V and 7 bases for J; bases not matched to a gene: 6. Germline V gene data show CDR1 as WNHNN and CDR2 as SYGVQD (reference sequence). CDR3 nucleotides: TGCGCCAGCAGTCCGGGACAGGGGGCAATAGAGCAGTACTTC. Its protein product is CASSPGQGAIEQYF.

Only a few counts were recorded for this clone. The rearrangement joins TRBV5-1 to TRBJ2-5; D is possibly TRBD1 (6 bases). Trimming took 0 bases from V and 5 from J, leaving 11 bases between them. Germline V gene data show CDR1 as SGHRS and CDR2 as YFSETQ. The CDR3 length is 14 residues. The CDR3 region has the DNA TGCGCCAGCAGCTTGGACAGGGCCAGGGAGACCCAGTACTTC. This codes for CASSLDRARETQYF. Variable domain in full (rest from reference TRBV5-1 and TRBJ2-5): KAGVTQTPRYLIKTRGQQVTLSCSPISGHRSVSWYQQTPGQGLQFLFEYFSETQRNKGNFPGRFSGRQFSNSRSEMNVSTLELGDSALYLCASSLDRARETQYFGPGTRLLVL.

The V gene is TRBV13, the J gene TRBJ1-1; a weak D match, TRBD1 (5 bases). Trimming left V 4 bases short and J 0 bases short, with 9 bases between. The length of the CDR3 is 14 residues. Germline V gives CDR1 PRHDT, CDR2 FYEKMQ (reference sequence). CDR3 sequence: CASSSETVNTEAFF. CDR3 bases: TGTGCCAGCAGCTCCGAGACAGTGAACACTGAAGCTTTCTTT.

This chain links TRBV10-3 with TRBJ1-5; unclear D gene. This CDR3 comprises 13 residues. Germline CDR1 reads ENHRY; CDR2 reads SYGVKD. The V gene lost 4 bases and the J gene lost 7 bases, with 11 bases spanning the gap. This CDR3 is CAISGGGGQPQHF. The CDR3 DNA follows: TGTGCCATCAGTGGGGGAGGCGGCCAGCCCCAGCATTTT.

The chain carries TRBV30 and TRBJ1-5; no firm D call. The V gene lost 3 bases and the J gene lost 2 bases, with 14 bases spanning the gap. Germline V gene sequence: CDR1 GTSNPN, CDR2 SVGIG (reference sequence). This CDR3 contains 15 residues. In DNA, the CDR3 is TGTGCCTGGAGGGTGGCGGGCAATGGCAATCAGCCCCAGCATTTT. It specifies CAWRVAGNGNQPQHF.

In regard to this clone: The same CDR3 is also encoded by other DNA sequences in this sample. The chain joins TRBV6-4 to TRBJ2-3, with D possibly TRBD2 on 6 matching bases. The CDR3 covers 14 residues. The germline CDR1 and CDR2 sequences are MRHNA and SNTAGT. V lost 3 bases and J lost 1, with 8 bases in between. In DNA form, the CDR3 reads TGTGCCAGCAGTGAAGGGGAGGGCACAGATACGCAGTATTTT. Protein product: CASSEGEGTDTQYF.

This clone showed up just once. The chain carries TRBV7-2 and TRBJ2-7, with D tentatively TRBD1 (6 bases). Trimming cost V 7 bases and J 6 bases, with 19 bases left between them. The CDR3 is 14 amino acids. CDR1 SGHTA and CDR2 FQGNSA come from the germline V gene. Written as DNA, the CDR3 is TGTGCCAGCATCCCCGGACGTACAGGGAGCGAGCAGTACTTC. This encodes CASIPGRTGSEQYF.

This clone was observed a single time. The CDR3 here is CASRSGQGDPRSYNSPLHF. The CDR3 nucleotides are TGTGCCAGCAGGTCGGGACAGGGTGATCCCCGCTCCTATAATTCACCCCTCCACTTT. The V call is TRBV7-2, the J call TRBJ1-6; 9 bases fit TRBD1. V was clipped by 6 bases and J by 0 bases; unmatched bases: 12. The CDR3 spans 19 residues. Looked up from germline, CDR1 is SGHTA and CDR2 is FQGNSA.